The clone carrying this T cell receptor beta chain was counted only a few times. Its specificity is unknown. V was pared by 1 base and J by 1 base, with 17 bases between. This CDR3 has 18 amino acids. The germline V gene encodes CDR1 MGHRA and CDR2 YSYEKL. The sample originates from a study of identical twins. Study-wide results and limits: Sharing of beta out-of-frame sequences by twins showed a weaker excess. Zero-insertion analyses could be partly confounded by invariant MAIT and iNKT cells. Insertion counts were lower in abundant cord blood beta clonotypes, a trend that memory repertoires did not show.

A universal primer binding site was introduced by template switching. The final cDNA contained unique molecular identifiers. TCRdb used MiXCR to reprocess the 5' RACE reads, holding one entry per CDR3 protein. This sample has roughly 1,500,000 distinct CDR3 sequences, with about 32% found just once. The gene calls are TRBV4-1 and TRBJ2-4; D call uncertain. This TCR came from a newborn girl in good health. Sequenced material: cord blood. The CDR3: CASSQGTAYGVAKNIQYF. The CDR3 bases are TGCGCCAGCAGCCAAGGTACTGCGTACGGAGTGGCCAAAAACATTCAGTACTTC.